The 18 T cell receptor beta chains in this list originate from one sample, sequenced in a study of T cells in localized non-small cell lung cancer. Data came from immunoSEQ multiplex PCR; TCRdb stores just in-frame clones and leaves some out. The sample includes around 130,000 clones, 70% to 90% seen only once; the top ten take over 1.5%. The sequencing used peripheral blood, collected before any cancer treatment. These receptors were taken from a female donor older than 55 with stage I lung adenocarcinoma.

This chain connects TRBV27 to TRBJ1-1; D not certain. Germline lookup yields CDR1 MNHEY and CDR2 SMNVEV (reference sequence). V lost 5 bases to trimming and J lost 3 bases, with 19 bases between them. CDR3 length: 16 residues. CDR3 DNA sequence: TGTGCCAGCAGTCCTTCGACACTCCTGAGGGACACTGAAGCTTTCTTT. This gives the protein CASSPSTLLRDTEAFF.

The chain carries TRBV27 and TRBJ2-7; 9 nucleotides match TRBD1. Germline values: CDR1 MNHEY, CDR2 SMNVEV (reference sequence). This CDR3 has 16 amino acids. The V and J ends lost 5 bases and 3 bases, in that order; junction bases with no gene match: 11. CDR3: CASSDDPGTGIYEQYF. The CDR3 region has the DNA TGTGCCAGCAGTGACGACCCCGGGACAGGGATCTACGAGCAGTACTTC.

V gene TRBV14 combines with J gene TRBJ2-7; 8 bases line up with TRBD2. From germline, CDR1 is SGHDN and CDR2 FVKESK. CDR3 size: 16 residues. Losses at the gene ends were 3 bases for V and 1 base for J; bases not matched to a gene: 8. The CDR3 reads CASSHSLRGGSYEQYF. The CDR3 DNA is TGTGCCAGCAGCCACTCCCTTCGGGGGGGGTCCTACGAGCAGTACTTC.

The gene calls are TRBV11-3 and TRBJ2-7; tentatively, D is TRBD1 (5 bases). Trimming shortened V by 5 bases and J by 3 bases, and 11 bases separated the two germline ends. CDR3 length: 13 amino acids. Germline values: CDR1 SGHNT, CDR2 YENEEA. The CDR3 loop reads CASSRGQFYEQYF. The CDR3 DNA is TGTGCCAGCAGCCGTGGACAATTCTACGAGCAGTACTTC. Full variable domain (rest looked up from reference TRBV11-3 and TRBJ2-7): EAGVVQSPRYKIIEKKQPVAFWCNPISGHNTLYWYLQNLGQGPELLIRYENEEAVDDSQLPKDRFSAERLKGVDSTLKIQPAELGDSAVYLCASSRGQFYEQYFGPGTRLTVT.

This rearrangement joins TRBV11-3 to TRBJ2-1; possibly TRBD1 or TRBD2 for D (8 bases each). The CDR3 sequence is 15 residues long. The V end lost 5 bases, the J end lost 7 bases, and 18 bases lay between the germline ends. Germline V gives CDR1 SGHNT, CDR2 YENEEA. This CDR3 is CASSVGQGGRNEQFF. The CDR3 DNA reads TGTGCCAGCAGCGTCGGACAGGGCGGGAGGAATGAGCAGTTCTTC.

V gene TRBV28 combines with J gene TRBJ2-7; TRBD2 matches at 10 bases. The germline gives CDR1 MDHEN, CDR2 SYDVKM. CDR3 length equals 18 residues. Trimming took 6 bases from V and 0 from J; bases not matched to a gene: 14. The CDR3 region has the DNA TGTGCCAGCAGCCCGGACCCTAGCGGGAGTTACCTCTCCTACGAGCAGTACTTC. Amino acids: CASSPDPSGSYLSYEQYF.

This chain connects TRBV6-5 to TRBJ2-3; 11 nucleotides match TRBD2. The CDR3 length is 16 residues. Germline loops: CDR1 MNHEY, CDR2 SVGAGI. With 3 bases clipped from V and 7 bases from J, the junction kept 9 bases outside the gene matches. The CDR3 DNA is TGTGCCAGCAGTTATCTGACTAGCGGGAAACAAAATACGCAGTATTTT. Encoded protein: CASSYLTSGKQNTQYF.

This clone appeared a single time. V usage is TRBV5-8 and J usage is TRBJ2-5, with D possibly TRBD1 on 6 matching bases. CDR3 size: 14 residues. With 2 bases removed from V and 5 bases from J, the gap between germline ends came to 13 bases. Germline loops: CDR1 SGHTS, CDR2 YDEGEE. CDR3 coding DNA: TGTGCCAGCAGCTTCTACAGGGCTTGGGAGACCCAGTACTTC. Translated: CASSFYRAWETQYF. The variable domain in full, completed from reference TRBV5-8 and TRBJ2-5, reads EAGVTQSPTHLIKTRGQQATLRCSPISGHTSVYWYQQALGLGLQFLLWYDEGEERNRGNFPPRFSGRQFPNYSSELNVNALELEDSALYLCASSFYRAWETQYFGPGTRLLVL.

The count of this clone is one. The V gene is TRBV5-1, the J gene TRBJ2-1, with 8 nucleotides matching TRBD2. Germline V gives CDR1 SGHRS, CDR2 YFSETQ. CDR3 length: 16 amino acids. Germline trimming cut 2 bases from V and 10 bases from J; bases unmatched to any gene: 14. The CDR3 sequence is CASSLSMSGGVEEQFF. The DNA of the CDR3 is TGCGCCAGCAGCTTAAGTATGTCGGGAGGGGTGGAGGAGCAGTTCTTC.

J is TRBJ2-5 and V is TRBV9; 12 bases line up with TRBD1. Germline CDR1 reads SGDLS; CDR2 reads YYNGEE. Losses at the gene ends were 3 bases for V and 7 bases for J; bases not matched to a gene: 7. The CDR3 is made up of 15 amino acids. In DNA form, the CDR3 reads TGTGCCAGCAGCGCGCCGGGACAGGGGGCGTTGACCCAGTACTTC. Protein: CASSAPGQGALTQYF.

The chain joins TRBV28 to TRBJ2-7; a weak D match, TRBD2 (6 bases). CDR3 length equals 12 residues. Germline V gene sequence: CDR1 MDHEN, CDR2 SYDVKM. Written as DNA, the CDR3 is TGTGCCAGCAGTCTGAGGGAGGCTCCTCGTTCGGTC. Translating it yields CASSLREAPRSV.

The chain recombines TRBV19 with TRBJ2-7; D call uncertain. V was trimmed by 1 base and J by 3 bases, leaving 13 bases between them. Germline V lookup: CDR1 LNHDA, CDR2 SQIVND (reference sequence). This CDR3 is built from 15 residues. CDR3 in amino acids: CASSIGGSPNYEQYF. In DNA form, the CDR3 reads TGTGCCAGTAGTATAGGCGGTTCCCCCAACTACGAGCAGTACTTC. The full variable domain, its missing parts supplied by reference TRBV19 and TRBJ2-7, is DGGITQSPKYLFRKEGQNVTLSCEQNLNHDAMYWYRQDPGQGLRLIYYSQIVNDFQKGDIAEGYSVSREKKESFPLTVTSAQKNPTAFYLCASSIGGSPNYEQYFGPGTRLTVT.

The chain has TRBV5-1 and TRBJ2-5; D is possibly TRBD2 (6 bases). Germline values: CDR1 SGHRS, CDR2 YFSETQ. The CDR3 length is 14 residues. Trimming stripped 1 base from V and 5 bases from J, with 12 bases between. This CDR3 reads CASSLSGSGETQYF. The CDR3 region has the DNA TGCGCCAGCAGCTTGTCCGGGAGCGGTGAGACCCAGTACTTC.

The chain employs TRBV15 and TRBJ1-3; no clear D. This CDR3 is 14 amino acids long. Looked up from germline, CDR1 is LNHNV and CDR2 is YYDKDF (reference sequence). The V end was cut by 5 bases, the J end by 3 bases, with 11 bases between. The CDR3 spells CATSRTVLGNTIYF. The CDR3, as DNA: TGTGCCACCAGCCGGACGGTTCTTGGAAACACCATATATTTT.

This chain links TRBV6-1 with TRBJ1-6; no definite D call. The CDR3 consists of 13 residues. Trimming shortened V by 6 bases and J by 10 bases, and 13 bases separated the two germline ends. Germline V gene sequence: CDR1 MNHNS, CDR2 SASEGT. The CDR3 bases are TGTGCCAGCAGCGAACGGGTGGACTCACCCCTCCACTTT. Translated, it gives CASSERVDSPLHF.

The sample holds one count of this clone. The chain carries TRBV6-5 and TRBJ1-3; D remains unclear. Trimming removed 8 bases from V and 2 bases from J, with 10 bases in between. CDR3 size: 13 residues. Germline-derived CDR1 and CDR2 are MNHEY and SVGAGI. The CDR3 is CASQDTPGNTIYF. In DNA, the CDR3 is TGTGCCAGCCAGGATACCCCTGGAAACACCATATATTTT.

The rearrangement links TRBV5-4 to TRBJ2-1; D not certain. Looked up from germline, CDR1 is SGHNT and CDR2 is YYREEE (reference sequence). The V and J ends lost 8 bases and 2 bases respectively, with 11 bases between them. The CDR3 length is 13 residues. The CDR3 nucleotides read TGTGCCAGTTCAAGCAGCCCCTACAATGAGCAGTTCTTC. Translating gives CASSSSPYNEQFF.

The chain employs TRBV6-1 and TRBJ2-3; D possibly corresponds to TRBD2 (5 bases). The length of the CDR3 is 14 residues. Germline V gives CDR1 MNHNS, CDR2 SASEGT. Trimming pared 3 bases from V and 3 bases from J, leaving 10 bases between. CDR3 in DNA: TGTGCCAGCAGTGACGAAGCGGTAACAGATACGCAGTATTTT. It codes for CASSDEAVTDTQYF.